Listed below are T cell receptor beta chains from one sample, sequenced in a study of cytomegalovirus exposure and HLA in healthy donors. Data came from immunoSEQ multiplex PCR; TCRdb stores just in-frame clones and leaves some out. The table includes approximately 210,000 clones, 75% to 80% detected once. Material: PBMCs. Receptors were obtained from a male donor in good health and CMV-seronegative. The CDR3 runs from the conserved cysteine through the conserved F or W. Each record gives: V gene, clone size, CDR3 protein. Clone size is stated in some rows and not others, as once, few, many or a class when expanded.

>TRBV28|-
CASSFWTAEQFF
>TRBV19|-
CASSITAGGRRDTQYF
>TRBV7-9|-
CASSNWGLAGDPAGDTQYF
>TRBV28|-
CASSYPIQGTDNYEQYF
>TRBV19|-
CASSRDRLAGTDTQYF
>TRBV18|few
CASSPPSQGLATGEQYF
>TRBV6-1|-
CASSDPFTYEQYF
>TRBV7-3|-
CASSRGGAGSDTQYF
>TRBV7-3|-
CASSLEGGPGDTQYF
>TRBV28|-
CASSLVSGRAGEQYF
>TRBV9|-
CASTSGRTNTGELFF
>TRBV11-2|few
CASSLGEGYEQYF
>TRBV19|-
CASRGQTSYEQYF
>TRBV18|-
CASSPYSGRSYNEQFF
>TRBV29-1|-
CSAGGPTEAFF
>TRBV5-1|-
CASSLGTSGTSTQYF
>TRBV5-6|-
CASSLPADTQYF
>TRBV7-2|-
CASSLGTGGGYEQYF
>TRBV27|-
CASSLDRGRFTEAFF
>TRBV4-1|-
CASSQGTGADSPLHF
>TRBV10-3|once
CAIKHGQGGSGANVLTF
>TRBV18|-
CASSPNGQGWPPLHF
>TRBV6-4|-
CASSEGAGASYEQYF
>TRBV4-2|-
CASSQETPLAASYEQYF
>TRBV21-1|few
CASSTQAGGNTEAFF
>TRBV27|-
CASSSISAAVLAEQYF
>TRBV27|-
CASSVGVSWQGNTEAFF
>TRBV30|-
CASSSGVNTGELFF
>TRBV27|-
CASKSQGANYGYTF
>TRBV30|few
CAWRFQRADEAFF
>TRBV4-2|-
CASSQIGTGANEKLFF
>TRBV6-4|-
CASSDAGYNEQFF
>TRBV19|few
CASSIDIGAYEQYF
>TRBV9|-
CASSVSAAISGNTIYF
>TRBV2|-
CASRDINRGHYEQYF
>TRBV4-3|-
CASSQRTGARGYTF
>TRBV28|-
CASSPRQGANEKLFF
>TRBV27|-
CASSRYRGLVDTEAFF
>TRBV5-1|-
CASSLFGDIEQYF
>TRBV19|-
CASREQNTEAFF
>TRBV7-2|-
CASRPAVGSEAFF
>TRBV27|few
CASSRRQGETQYF
>TRBV6-5|-
CASSSTPVSEQYF
>TRBV7-9|few
CASSPGDYEQYF
>TRBV9|once
CASSVEAGGISGNTIYF